The T cell receptor beta chain under discussion was sequenced for a study of neurological immune-mediated disorders. Notes on the study in general: In HTLV-1-associated myelopathy, TCR clonal expansion was greatest, and in multiple sclerosis it was least, below healthy controls. None of the CDR3 amino acid sequences of expanded clones recurred across subjects, suggesting private repertoires in all groups.

Comment on this clonotype: The target antigen is unknown.

Unsorted libraries were prepared from 2 million PBMCs that had been stored at -80 C. Germline V CDR1 and CDR2: SGDLS, YYNGEE. This CDR3 region has 15 residues. V was trimmed by 0 bases and J by 6 bases, leaving 14 bases between them. The cDNA was generated through 5'RACE incorporating 10-nucleotide random UMIs. In TCRdb, the 5' RACE reads were re-called with MiXCR into one record per CDR3 protein. Here the sample spans 18,000 or so distinct CDR3 sequences, 27% being singletons. The chain uses TRBV9 and TRBJ2-3; unclear D gene. The clonotype comes from a middle-aged man with HTLV-1-associated myelopathy (HAM/TSP). Sequencing was done on a sample of PBMCs. The CDR3 region is CASSVEVDPLDTQYF. The CDR3 DNA follows: TGTGCCAGCAGCGTAGAGGTTGACCCACTGGATACGCAGTATTTT.